This T cell receptor (beta chain) was documented in a study of T cells in Graves' hyperthyroidism and ophthalmopathy. Extraction of PBMCs used roughly 9.6 ml of fresh peripheral blood. Authors of the study amplified TCR beta CDR3 regions from RNA transcripts. Initially, a first-round RT-PCR of the TCR CDR3 employed the HTBI primer set. TCRdb recomputed calls from the multiplex PCR reads with MiXCR, one row per CDR3 protein. The table records approximately 600,000 distinct CDR3 sequences, approximately 15% of them present only once. This clonotype has more than one count but fewer than ten. Sequencing was done on a sample of blood. The sequence was obtained from a woman between 25 and 40 years old with Graves' hyperthyroidism that later progressed to Graves' ophthalmopathy.

DNA of the CDR3: TGTGCCAGCAGCTTCGGGGTCCAGTCGAACACCGGGGAGCTGTTTTTT. Translating gives CASSFGVQSNTGELFF. The chain joins TRBV13 to TRBJ2-2; the D gene is possibly TRBD2 (5 bases). The length of the CDR3 is 16 residues. Germline CDR1 PRHDT, CDR2 FYEKMQ (reference sequence). Deletions cut 3 bases from V and 0 bases from J, with 11 bases between.